This is a list of T cell receptor beta chains from one sample in a study of T cell responses to AZD1222 COVID-19 vaccine. The repertoire was sequenced with immunoSEQ multiplex PCR; TCRdb's copy has only in-frame clones and lacks some. The sample shows 150,000 or so clones, roughly nine tenths of them seen only once. The material sequenced was peripheral blood, taken on day 0 of AZD1222 vaccination. Source of these receptors: an adult in good health. Both conserved end residues are part of each CDR3. The D gene is left open where the match is weak. The listing skips clone size in some rows; elsewhere it reads once, few, many or a size class.

J | size | V | D | length | CDR3 | DNA
TRBJ2-1 | NA | TRBV27 | NA | 14 | CASSGPGPSNEQFF | TGTGCCAGCAGCGGACCGGGACCGTCGAATGAGCAGTTCTTC
TRBJ1-4 | NA | TRBV9 | TRBD1 | 15 | CASSPRTGLGEKLFF | TGTGCCAGCAGCCCAAGGACAGGGTTGGGTGAAAAACTGTTTTTT
TRBJ2-7 | NA | TRBV2 | NA | 15 | CASSVLSRWAYEQYF | TGTGCCAGCAGTGTGCTTAGCCGGTGGGCCTACGAGCAGTACTTC
TRBJ2-7 | NA | TRBV6-5 | TRBD2 | 15 | CASIPSGGASYEQYF | TGTGCCAGCATCCCGTCGGGGGGGGCCTCCTACGAGCAGTACTTC
TRBJ2-3 | NA | TRBV27 | TRBD2 | 15 | CASSWAGGFTDTQYF | TGTGCCAGCAGTTGGGCGGGGGGGTTCACAGATACGCAGTATTTT
TRBJ1-1 | NA | TRBV30 | TRBD1 | 14 | CAWSVNRGNTEAFF | TGTGCCTGGAGTGTAAACAGGGGAAACACTGAAGCTTTCTTT
TRBJ2-1 | NA | TRBV9 | TRBD2 | 15 | CASSEGTRAHNEQFF | TGTGCCAGCAGCGAAGGGACTAGGGCACACAATGAGCAGTTCTTC
TRBJ1-1 | NA | TRBV7-9 | NA | 13 | CASSLTESTEAFF | TGTGCCAGCAGCTTAACAGAGAGCACTGAAGCTTTCTTT
TRBJ2-3 | NA | TRBV27 | NA | 13 | CASSLRPSETQYF | TGTGCCAGCAGTTTAAGGCCTAGCGAGACGCAGTATTTT
TRBJ2-5 | once | TRBV20-1 | NA | 10 | CSAGRETQYF | TGCAGTGCGGGTCGCGAGACCCAGTACTTC
TRBJ2-2 | NA | TRBV6-8 | TRBD1 | 18 | CASSPGQGWFVFTGELFF | TGTGCCAGCAGTCCGGGACAGGGGTGGTTTGTTTTTACCGGGGAGCTGTTTTTT
TRBJ1-6 | NA | TRBV7-2 | NA | 15 | CASSVGHPDNSPLHF | TGTGCCAGCAGCGTAGGACACCCGGATAATTCACCCCTCCACTTT
TRBJ1-2 | NA | TRBV28 | NA | 15 | CASSTRTQTLGGYTF | TGTGCCAGCAGTACCCGGACACAAACTCTGGGTGGCTACACCTTC
TRBJ2-5 | once | TRBV5-5 | NA | 13 | CASSLARTETQYF | TGTGCCAGCAGCTTGGCTCGAACGGAGACCCAGTACTTC
TRBJ1-2 | NA | TRBV19 | NA | 14 | CATKGSDTGNGYTF | TGTGCCACTAAGGGGTCCGATACAGGGAATGGCTACACCTTC
TRBJ1-2 | NA | TRBV2 | NA | 13 | CASRRDREDGYTF | TGTGCCAGCAGGAGAGATCGGGAGGATGGCTACACCTTC
TRBJ2-6 | NA | TRBV18 | NA | 14 | CASSPIERANVLTF | TGTGCCAGCTCACCAATAGAGAGGGCCAACGTCCTGACTTTC
TRBJ2-2 | NA | TRBV9 | NA | 14 | CASSPWGRTGELFF | TGTGCCAGCAGCCCCTGGGGGAGGACCGGGGAGCTGTTTTTT
TRBJ1-5 | NA | TRBV20-1 | NA | 11 | CSAPRGGPQHF | TGCAGTGCACCGAGAGGTGGCCCCCAGCATTTT
TRBJ2-7 | NA | TRBV5-5 | NA | 12 | CASSLVAYEQYF | TGTGCCAGCAGCTTGGTAGCTTACGAGCAGTACTTC
TRBJ1-3 | NA | TRBV5-5 | NA | 15 | CASRPDDISGNTIYF | TGTGCCAGCAGACCAGACGACATCTCTGGAAACACCATATATTTT
TRBJ1-4 | NA | TRBV5-4 | NA | 14 | CASSFGGTNEKLFF | TGTGCCAGCAGCTTCGGGGGGACTAATGAAAAACTGTTTTTT
TRBJ1-5 | NA | TRBV10-1 | TRBD1 | 16 | CASSEQQGSSNQPQHF | TGCGCCAGCAGTGAGCAACAGGGGTCTAGCAATCAGCCCCAGCATTTT
TRBJ1-5 | NA | TRBV4-2 | NA | 14 | CASSQEPGIQPQHF | TGTGCCAGCAGCCAAGAGCCGGGGATTCAGCCCCAGCATTTT
TRBJ1-5 | NA | TRBV7-8 | NA | 14 | CASSPGRLGQPQHF | TGTGCCAGCAGCCCTGGGAGATTGGGGCAGCCCCAGCATTTT
TRBJ1-1 | NA | TRBV4-3 | TRBD1 | 15 | CASSQRQGAKVEAFF | TGCGCCAGCAGCCAGAGACAGGGGGCGAAAGTTGAAGCTTTCTTT
TRBJ2-7 | NA | TRBV7-9 | NA | 16 | CASSLGRDGSSYEQYF | TGTGCCAGCAGCTTAGGGAGGGACGGATCCTCCTACGAGCAGTACTTC
TRBJ2-1 | NA | TRBV11-1 | TRBD1 | 15 | CASSLVGGQGDEQFF | TGTGCCAGCAGCTTAGTAGGAGGACAGGGTGATGAGCAGTTCTTC
TRBJ2-3 | NA | TRBV11-3 | NA | 13 | CASSSPSTDTQYF | TGTGCCAGCAGCTCCCCTAGCACAGATACGCAGTATTTT
TRBJ1-1 | NA | TRBV6-2/TRBV6-3 | NA | 11 | CASSFYTEAFF | TGTGCCAGCAGCTTTTACACTGAAGCTTTCTTT
TRBJ2-2 | NA | TRBV11-3 | TRBD2 | 15 | CASSSRLAGIGELFF | TGTGCCAGCAGCTCACGACTAGCAGGGATCGGGGAGCTGTTTTTT
TRBJ1-4 | NA | TRBV9 | NA | 12 | CASSGQGRKLFF | TGTGCCAGCAGCGGTCAGGGGAGAAAACTGTTTTTT
TRBJ2-3 | once | TRBV5-1 | TRBD2 | 17 | CASSLGILAVSTDTQYF | TGCGCCAGCAGCTTGGGCATACTAGCGGTGAGCACAGATACGCAGTATTTT
TRBJ1-2 | NA | TRBV27 | TRBD1 | 14 | CASSPGQVSYGYTF | TGTGCCAGCAGTCCCGGACAGGTGAGCTATGGCTACACCTTC
TRBJ1-2 | NA | TRBV30 | NA | 11 | CAWADNYGYTF | TGTGCCTGGGCCGATAACTATGGCTACACCTTC
TRBJ1-1 | NA | TRBV29-1 | NA | 12 | CSVEIRGTEAFF | TGCAGCGTTGAAATCAGGGGCACTGAAGCTTTCTTT
TRBJ1-2 | once | TRBV4-1 | NA | 16 | CASSQDSGGKGVGYTF | TGCGCCAGCAGCCAAGATTCGGGGGGAAAGGGGGTCGGCTACACCTTC
TRBJ1-1 | once | TRBV5-1 | NA | 15 | CASSRDPGEALEAFF | TGCGCCAGCAGCAGGGACCCGGGGGAAGCGCTGGAAGCTTTCTTT
TRBJ1-2 | NA | TRBV14 | NA | 12 | CASSQERLTYTF | TGTGCCAGCAGCCAAGAGAGGCTGACCTACACCTTC
TRBJ1-1 | NA | TRBV6-5 | NA | 14 | CASRPQALNTEAFF | TGTGCCAGCAGGCCACAGGCGTTGAACACTGAAGCTTTCTTT
TRBJ1-2 | NA | TRBV6-5 | NA | 14 | CASSYGGFNYGYTF | TGTGCCAGCAGTTACGGGGGATTCAACTATGGCTACACCTTC
TRBJ1-4 | NA | TRBV5-1 | TRBD1 | 14 | CASSPGTANEKLFF | TGCGCCAGCAGCCCTGGGACAGCTAATGAAAAACTGTTTTTT
TRBJ1-3 | NA | TRBV7-2 | NA | 15 | CASSSEGRVANTIYF | TGTGCCAGCAGCTCGGAGGGCAGGGTGGCAAACACCATATATTTT
TRBJ1-1 | NA | TRBV5-1 | NA | 12 | CASGEVGTEAFF | TGCGCCAGCGGTGAGGTGGGCACTGAAGCTTTCTTT
TRBJ2-3 | NA | TRBV10-3 | TRBD2 | 14 | CAITSGSGADTQYF | TGTGCCATCACTAGCGGGAGCGGGGCAGATACGCAGTATTTT
TRBJ1-2 | NA | TRBV3-1/TRBV3-2 | NA | 14 | CASSQDWTDYGYTF | TGTGCCAGCAGCCAAGATTGGACAGACTATGGCTACACCTTC
TRBJ2-7 | NA | TRBV19 | TRBD1 | 15 | CASSITGQSSYEQYF | TGTGCCAGTAGTATTACGGGACAGAGCTCCTACGAGCAGTACTTC
TRBJ1-1 | NA | TRBV29-1 | TRBD1 | 12 | CSVGTGDTEAFF | TGCAGCGTCGGGACAGGGGACACTGAAGCTTTCTTT
TRBJ2-7 | NA | TRBV19 | NA | 14 | CASSILGAAYKQYF | TGTGCCAGTAGTATTTTGGGGGCCGCCTACAAGCAGTACTTC
TRBJ2-3 | NA | TRBV5-6 | TRBD1 | 16 | CASSTGTGGSTDTQYF | TGTGCCAGCAGCACCGGGACAGGGGGCAGCACAGATACGCAGTATTTT
TRBJ1-4 | NA | TRBV6-5 | TRBD1 | 15 | CATVATGGRGEKLFF | TGTGCCACCGTGGCAACAGGGGGGCGAGGTGAAAAACTGTTTTTT
TRBJ1-1 | NA | TRBV6-5 | NA | 13 | CASSYSDNTEAFF | TGTGCCAGCAGTTACTCCGACAACACTGAAGCTTTCTTT
TRBJ1-5 | NA | TRBV2 | NA | 13 | CASSWTVNQPQHF | TGTGCCAGCAGCTGGACGGTCAATCAGCCCCAGCATTTT